These 20 T cell receptor beta chains were sequenced from one sample in a study of CD8+CD57+ T cells in acquired aplastic anemia. The template for TCR beta VDJ and CDR3 sequence profiling was genomic DNA. One entry per CDR3 protein, called by TCRdb with MiXCR from the reads. The table records some 200,000 distinct CDR3 sequences, 65% of them present only once. Patients included in sequencing had previously demonstrated CD8+CD57+ cell expansion by flow cytometry. The sample consisted of sorted CD4+, CD8+, or CD8+CD57+ T cells (not recorded which) from PBMCs. The receptor source for this set is a human donor with aplastic anemia.

In this sample, this clonotype turned up a few times. V is TRBV20-1 and J is TRBJ1-6; D is undetermined. Trimming cost V 0 bases and J 8 bases, with 8 bases left between them. CDR1 is DFQATT, CDR2 SNEGSKA, per germline (reference sequence). This CDR3 contains 13 residues. The CDR3 nucleotides read TGCAGTGCTAGAGATCACGGGGATTCACCCCTCCACTTT. Translated, it gives CSARDHGDSPLHF.

V and J are TRBV19 and TRBJ1-2; 8 nucleotides agree with TRBD1. From germline, CDR1 is LNHDA and CDR2 SQIVND (reference sequence). CDR3 length: 13 residues. V lost 0 bases to trimming and J lost 8 bases; unmatched junction nucleotides: 2. CDR3 region: CASSIEDRDGYTF. CDR3 sequence (DNA): TGTGCCAGTAGTATAGAGGACAGGGACGGCTACACCTTC.

The chain combines TRBV19 with TRBJ1-2; the D is unclear. Germline V gene lookup returns CDR1 LNHDA and CDR2 SQIVND (reference sequence). This CDR3 contains 14 residues. Between the trimmed V and J ends, which lost 0 bases and 8 bases, there was a span of 13 bases. The CDR3 is CASSIDTAFSGYTF. The DNA of the CDR3 is TGTGCCAGTAGTATAGATACAGCTTTTAGCGGCTACACCTTC. Filled out from reference TRBV19 and TRBJ1-2, the complete variable domain reads DGGITQSPKYLFRKEGQNVTLSCEQNLNHDAMYWYRQDPGQGLRLIYYSQIVNDFQKGDIAEGYSVSREKKESFPLTVTSAQKNPTAFYLCASSIDTAFSGYTFGSGTRLTVV.

This clonotype was counted once. The chain couples TRBV7-9 to TRBJ1-6; 7 nucleotides agree with TRBD1. Germline V gene data show CDR1 as SEHNR and CDR2 as FQNEAQ (reference sequence). This CDR3 spans 16 amino acids. The trim removed 0 bases at V and 7 bases at J, leaving 6 bases unmatched. CDR3 coding DNA: TGTGCCAGCAGCTTAGCTAGCGACAGGGACAATTCACCCCTCCACTTT. Protein sequence: CASSLASDRDNSPLHF.

Points on this clonotype: A much larger clone differs from this one at a single base, so this may be a read error. The chain links TRBV4-2 to TRBJ2-1; 13 bases match TRBD2. This CDR3 has 18 residues. CDR1 is LGHNA and CDR2 is YNFKEQ in the germline V gene. The CDR3 sequence is CAGSQTSGGLSSYNEQFF. Here the CDR3 DNA reads TGTGCCGGCAGTCAGACTAGCGGGGGGCTAAGCTCCTACAATGAGCAGTTCTTC.

This chain uses TRBV15 with TRBJ2-7; 13 nucleotides align to TRBD2. After removal of 4 bases from V and 2 bases from J, the junction contained 2 bases not matched to a gene. Germline CDR1 and CDR2: LNHNV and YYDKDF (reference sequence). CDR3 size: 15 residues. CDR3 region: CATSKGLAGTYEQYF. CDR3 coding DNA: TGTGCCACCAGCAAGGGACTAGCGGGGACCTACGAGCAGTACTTC.

This clonotype was counted between two and nine times. V is TRBV2 and J is TRBJ1-5; 7 bases map to TRBD1. V dropped 7 bases and J dropped 4; count of bases not matched to a gene: 7. The CDR3 spans 14 residues. The germline CDR1 and CDR2 sequences are SNHLY and FYNNEI. CDR3 nucleotide sequence: TGTGCCAGCACCGCGACAGGGAATAATCAGCCCCAGCATTTT. As protein: CASTATGNNQPQHF. Full variable domain (missing parts from reference TRBV2 and TRBJ1-5): EPEVTQTPSHQVTQMGQEVILRCVPISNHLYFYWYRQILGQKVEFLVSFYNNEISEKSEIFDDQFSVERPDGSNFTLKIRSTKLEDSAMYFCASTATGNNQPQHFGDGTRLSIL.

The V and J genes are TRBV7-9 and TRBJ2-2; D not resolved. V lost 5 bases to trimming and J lost 4 bases, with 14 bases between them. This CDR3 contains 15 residues. Germline V gene sequence: CDR1 SEHNR, CDR2 FQNEAQ (reference sequence). The CDR3: CASSLTTITTGELFF. CDR3 coding DNA: TGTGCCAGCAGCCTGACAACAATAACCACCGGGGAGCTGTTTTTT.

The chain employs TRBV20-1 and TRBJ2-7, with D possibly being TRBD2 (6 bases). The CDR3 runs 11 residues. The ends were cut back, 4 bases at V and 6 bases at J, with 10 bases in the middle. CDR1 DFQATT and CDR2 SNEGSKA come from the germline V gene (reference sequence). CDR3 loop: CSAIMGGEQYF. CDR3 DNA sequence: TGCAGTGCTATTATGGGGGGCGAGCAGTACTTC.

This clonotype was counted once. The rearrangement joins TRBV5-1 to TRBJ1-2, with 10 bases fitting TRBD1. The CDR3 runs to 14 residues. Losses at the gene ends were 7 bases for V and 6 bases for J; bases not matched to a gene: 9. Germline values: CDR1 SGHRS, CDR2 YFSETQ. DNA of the CDR3: TGCGCCAGCGCACCGGGACAGGGGATTAATGGCTACACCTTC. Translation gives CASAPGQGINGYTF.

This chain connects TRBV19 to TRBJ1-1, with 7 positions matching TRBD1. After removal of 5 bases from V and 11 bases from J, the junction contained 11 bases not matched to a gene. From germline, CDR1 is LNHDA and CDR2 SQIVND (reference sequence). This CDR3 is 13 amino acids long. The CDR3 DNA reads TGTGCCAGTAGTCAAACCAGACAGGGCGGCGCTTTCTTT. It specifies CASSQTRQGGAFF.

This chain links TRBV25-1 with TRBJ2-3; D is possibly TRBD2 (6 bases). CDR3 length: 15 amino acids. Per the germline V gene, CDR1 is MGHDK and CDR2 is SYGVNS. The V and J ends lost 1 base and 0 bases respectively, with 8 bases between them. This CDR3 reads CASSEWAGSTDTQYF. The CDR3 DNA reads TGTGCCAGCAGTGAATGGGCGGGGAGCACAGATACGCAGTATTTT.

The chain has TRBV7-6 and TRBJ1-2; D remains ambiguous. Trimming stripped 5 bases from V and 7 bases from J, with 14 bases between. Per germline, CDR1 SGHVS and CDR2 FNYEAQ. CDR3 length: 13 amino acids. CDR3 amino acids: CASSPGSGVGYTF. The DNA of the CDR3 is TGTGCCAGCAGCCCGGGATCCGGGGTTGGCTACACCTTC.

The chain carries TRBV29-1 and TRBJ2-1; 10 bases fit TRBD1. The V segment lost 6 bases and the J segment 7 bases; nucleotides outside the gene matches: 12. The CDR3 sequence is 15 residues long. The germline gives CDR1 SQVTM, CDR2 ANQGSEA. This CDR3 reads CSVGSTGTGVNEQFF. As DNA, the CDR3 is TGCAGCGTAGGGTCTACCGGGACAGGGGTAAATGAGCAGTTCTTC.

This rearrangement joins TRBV6-5 to TRBJ2-2, with 11 bases identical to TRBD2. The trim removed 6 bases at V and 3 bases at J, leaving 6 bases unmatched. The CDR3 extends over 16 amino acids. Germline V lookup: CDR1 MNHEY, CDR2 SVGAGI. CDR3 DNA: TGTGCCAGCAGATTACTAGCGGGGGCCCACACCGGGGAGCTGTTTTTT. Translating it yields CASRLLAGAHTGELFF.

The chain has TRBV2 and TRBJ1-5, with a weak D call TRBD1 (5 bases). This CDR3 contains 16 residues. The V end was cut by 4 bases, the J end by 5 bases, with 18 bases between. Germline CDR1 is SNHLY and CDR2 is FYNNEI. CDR3 nucleotides: TGTGCCAGCAGTGGTTTGGGGCGGCCGGGTTATCAGCCCCAGCATTTT. It yields the protein CASSGLGRPGYQPQHF.

This sequence joins TRBV20-1 and TRBJ1-2; tentative D call: TRBD1 (6 bases). Germline V gene lookup returns CDR1 DFQATT and CDR2 SNEGSKA (reference sequence). Trimming removed 1 base at V and 7 bases at J, with 13 bases between. This CDR3 comprises 13 residues. The DNA for the CDR3 is TGCAGTGCTAGAGTCCCTGGGGGCGGTGGCTACACCTTC. Protein product: CSARVPGGGGYTF.

This rearrangement joins TRBV20-1 to TRBJ1-2; the D is unclear. The length of the CDR3 is 13 residues. Deletions cut 3 bases from V and 2 bases from J, with 10 bases between. Germline V CDR1 and CDR2: DFQATT, SNEGSKA (reference sequence). CDR3 nucleotides: TGCAGTGCTAGGTCTGTAGGGAACTATGGCTACACCTTC. This translates into CSARSVGNYGYTF.

V gene TRBV9 combines with J gene TRBJ2-7; TRBD2 matches at 10 bases. With V trimmed by 0 bases and J by 2 bases, 5 bases remained unmatched. The CDR3 loop spans 16 amino acids. In germline, CDR1 is SGDLS, CDR2 YYNGEE. The CDR3 loop is CASSVGPSGGTYEQYF. The CDR3 DNA follows: TGTGCCAGCAGCGTAGGTCCTAGCGGGGGTACCTACGAGCAGTACTTC. Complete variable domain (other parts from reference TRBV9 and TRBJ2-7): DSGVTQTPKHLITATGQRVTLRCSPRSGDLSVYWYQQSLDQGLQFLIQYYNGEERAKGNILERFSAQQFPDLHSELNLSSLELGDSALYFCASSVGPSGGTYEQYFGPGTRLTVT.

This sequence joins TRBV29-1 and TRBJ2-3, with 9 bases fitting TRBD1. Germline CDR1 reads SQVTM; CDR2 reads ANQGSEA. The CDR3 spans 14 residues. V lost 5 bases and J lost 4; bases outside the gene matches: 7. The CDR3 loop reads CSVYTGGLPDTQYF. The DNA of the CDR3 is TGCAGCGTTTATACAGGGGGCCTTCCAGATACGCAGTATTTT.